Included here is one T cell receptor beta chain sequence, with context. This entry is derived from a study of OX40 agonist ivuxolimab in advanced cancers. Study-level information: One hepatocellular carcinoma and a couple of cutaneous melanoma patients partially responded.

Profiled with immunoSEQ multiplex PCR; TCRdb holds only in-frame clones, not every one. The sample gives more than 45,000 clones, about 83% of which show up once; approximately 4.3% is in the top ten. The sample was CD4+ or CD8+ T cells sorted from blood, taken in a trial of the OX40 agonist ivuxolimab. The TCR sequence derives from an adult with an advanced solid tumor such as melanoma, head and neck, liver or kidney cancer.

CDR3 region: CASSPGEGNDGYTF. The CDR3 DNA is TGTGCCAGCAGTCCCGGAGAGGGGAACGATGGCTACACCTTC. V is TRBV27 and J is TRBJ1-2; maybe TRBD1 (5 bases). This CDR3 is built from 14 residues. V gave up 5 bases and J gave up 6 bases, with 16 bases separating them. The germline gives CDR1 MNHEY, CDR2 SMNVEV (reference sequence).